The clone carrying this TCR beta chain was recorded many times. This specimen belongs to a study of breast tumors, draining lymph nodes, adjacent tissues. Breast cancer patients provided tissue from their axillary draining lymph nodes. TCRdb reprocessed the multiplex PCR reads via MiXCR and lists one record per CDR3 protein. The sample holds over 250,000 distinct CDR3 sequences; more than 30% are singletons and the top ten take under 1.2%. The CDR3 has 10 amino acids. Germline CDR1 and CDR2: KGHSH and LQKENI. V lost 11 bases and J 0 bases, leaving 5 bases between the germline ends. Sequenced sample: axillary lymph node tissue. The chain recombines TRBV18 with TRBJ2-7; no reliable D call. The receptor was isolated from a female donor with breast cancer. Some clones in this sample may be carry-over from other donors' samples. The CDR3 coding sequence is TGTGCCGCAAACTCCTACGAGCAGTACTTC. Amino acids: CAANSYEQYF.